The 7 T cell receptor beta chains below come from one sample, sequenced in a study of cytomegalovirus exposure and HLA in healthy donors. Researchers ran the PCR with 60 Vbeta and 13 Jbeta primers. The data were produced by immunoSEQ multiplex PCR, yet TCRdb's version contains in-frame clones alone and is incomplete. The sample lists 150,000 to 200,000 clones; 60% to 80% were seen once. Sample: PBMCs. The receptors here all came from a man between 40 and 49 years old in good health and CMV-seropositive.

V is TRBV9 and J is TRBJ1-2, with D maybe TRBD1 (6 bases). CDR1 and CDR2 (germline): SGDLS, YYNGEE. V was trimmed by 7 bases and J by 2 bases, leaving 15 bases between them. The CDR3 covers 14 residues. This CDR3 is CASDKGGGNYGYTF. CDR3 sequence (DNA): TGTGCCAGCGACAAAGGGGGGGGGAACTATGGCTACACCTTC.

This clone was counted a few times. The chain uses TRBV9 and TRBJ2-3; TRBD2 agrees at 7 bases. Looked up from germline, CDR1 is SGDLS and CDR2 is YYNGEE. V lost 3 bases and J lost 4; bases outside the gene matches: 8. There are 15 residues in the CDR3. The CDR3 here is CASSALPGGADTQYF. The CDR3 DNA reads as TGTGCCAGCAGCGCACTCCCTGGGGGGGCAGATACGCAGTATTTT.

For the CDR3, the DNA is TGTGCCAGCAACGATGGCGGTCAGCCCCAGCATTTT. This codes for CASNDGGQPQHF. The rearrangement uses TRBV2 and TRBJ1-5; D is uncertain. The CDR3 consists of 12 residues. Trimming stripped 7 bases from V and 6 bases from J, with 10 bases between. Germline assignment: CDR1 SNHLY and CDR2 FYNNEI.

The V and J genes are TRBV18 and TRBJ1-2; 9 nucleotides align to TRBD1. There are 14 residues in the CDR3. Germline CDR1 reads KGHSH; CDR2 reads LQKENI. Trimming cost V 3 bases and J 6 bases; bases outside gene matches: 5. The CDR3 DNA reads TGTGCCAGCTCACCCGGACAGGGGCTAAATGGCTACACCTTC. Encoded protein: CASSPGQGLNGYTF.

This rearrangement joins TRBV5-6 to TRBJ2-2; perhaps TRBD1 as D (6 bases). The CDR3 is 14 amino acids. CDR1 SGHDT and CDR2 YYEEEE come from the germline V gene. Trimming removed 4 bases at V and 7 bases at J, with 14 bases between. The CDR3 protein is CASSRGSGVGELFF. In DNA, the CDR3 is TGTGCCAGCAGCCGCGGGTCAGGGGTCGGGGAGCTGTTTTTT.

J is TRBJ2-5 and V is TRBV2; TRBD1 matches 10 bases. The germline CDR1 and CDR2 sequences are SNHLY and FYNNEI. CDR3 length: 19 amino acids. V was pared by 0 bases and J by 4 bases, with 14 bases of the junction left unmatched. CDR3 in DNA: TGTGCCAGCAGTGAAGCGGGGGGTTGGGGACAGGGGTCTTTAGAGACCCAGTACTTC. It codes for CASSEAGGWGQGSLETQYF.

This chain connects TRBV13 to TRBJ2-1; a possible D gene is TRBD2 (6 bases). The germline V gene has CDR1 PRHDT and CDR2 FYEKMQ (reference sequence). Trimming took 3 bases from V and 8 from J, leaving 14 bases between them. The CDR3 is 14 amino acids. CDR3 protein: CASSFGGSNDEQFF. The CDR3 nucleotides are TGTGCCAGCAGCTTTGGAGGGAGTAACGATGAGCAGTTCTTC. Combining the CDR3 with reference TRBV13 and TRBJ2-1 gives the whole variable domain AAGVIQSPRHLIKEKRETATLKCYPIPRHDTVYWYQQGPGQDPQFLISFYEKMQSDKGSIPDRFSAQQFSDYHSELNMSSLELGDSALYFCASSFGGSNDEQFFGPGTRLTVL.